The clone carrying this TCR beta chain was recorded a few times. The antigen is undetermined. CDR3 size: 13 residues. V was shortened by 4 bases and J by 6 bases, with 13 bases between the two germline ends. From germline, CDR1 is DFQATT and CDR2 SNEGSKA (reference sequence). Peripheral blood from each donor was collected in a volume of 9.5 to 10 milliliters. This entry comes from a study of blood T cells in healthy people across ages. Study-level points and caveats: TCR beta diversity tracked closely with naive T cell percentage.

A second PCR of roughly 7 to 11 cycles used a sample-barcoded 5' primer and a J-beta primer mix. MiXCR, run by TCRdb on the 5' RACE reads, gives a single entry per CDR3 protein. Of about 1.8 million distinct CDR3 sequences in the sample, roughly 50% were seen once. The V gene is TRBV20-1, the J gene TRBJ1-5; perhaps TRBD1 as D (5 bases). The TCR sequence derives from a woman in her forties in good health. The specimen sequenced was blood. The CDR3 is CSATHVGGQPQHF. The CDR3 region has the DNA TGCAGTGCTACTCATGTCGGGGGTCAGCCCCAGCATTTT.